This entry features one T cell receptor beta chain sequence. This CDR3 comprises 17 residues. Germline V CDR1 and CDR2: SGHAT, FQDESV (reference sequence). Trimming at V came to 5 bases and at J to 5 bases, leaving 15 bases not matched to a gene. The sample is drawn from a study of cytomegalovirus exposure and HLA in healthy donors. Sequenced by immunoSEQ multiplex PCR; TCRdb stores in-frame clones only, minus some. The sample carries around 150,000 clones, approximately 86% recorded once. This chain uses TRBV11-1 with TRBJ2-7; 10 bases align to TRBD1. The receptor's source is a young woman in good health and CMV-seropositive. Sequencing was carried out using PBMCs. The CDR3 DNA is TGTGCCAGCAGCCCTCGTAGGGGACAGGGGTGGGTCGACGAGCAGTACTTC. It encodes CASSPRRGQGWVDEQYF.